This TCR beta chain was captured by sequencing in a study of CD8 T cells in ankylosing spondylitis. Study-level points and caveats: Seemingly distinctive of ankylosing spondylitis blood was a TCR beta motif formed by eight highly homologous variants. In peripheral blood, disease-linked CD8+ clones occurred at relatively low frequencies. Previously reported in reactive arthritis synovial fluid and blood were some of the motif variants. The study looked at matched synovial fluid samples from ankylosing spondylitis patients. Disease-linked clones were reported to be significantly enriched there.

This clonotype came up a few times. Its antigen is not known. Quantitative 5'-RACE with molecular barcodes generated TCR beta libraries. TCRdb passed the 5' RACE reads through MiXCR, listing each CDR3 protein once. This sample carries some 800,000 distinct CDR3 sequences, about 12% of them seen once, and the ten largest clones take approximately 0.51%. The CDR3 contains 12 residues. Germline CDR1 DFQATT, CDR2 SNEGSKA (reference sequence). V gave up 3 bases and J gave up 5 bases, with 10 bases separating them. Material for sequencing was blood, either unsorted or a sorted T cell fraction (not recorded which). This TCR came from a male donor with ankylosing spondylitis. The V call is TRBV20-1, the J call TRBJ2-5; no reliable D call. The CDR3 reads CSASVEEETQYF. CDR3 in DNA: TGCAGTGCTAGCGTAGAGGAGGAGACCCAGTACTTC.